This TCR beta chain was identified during a study of vaccination effects on CD4 cells after COVID-19. On the study more broadly: Post-vaccine sampling occurred a median 72 days after the second dose.

The CDR3 spans 15 residues. The junction had 6 bases not matched to a gene; V was cut back by 2 bases and J by 4 bases. Germline V gene lookup returns CDR1 GTSNPN and CDR2 SVGIG (reference sequence). Points on this clone: Its specificity is not known.

Sequencing followed a ViraFEST assay step that expanded antigen-specific CD4+ T cells with viral peptide pools. When around 10 days of culture had elapsed, CD4+ T cells were isolated. Vaccination of participants consisted of two doses of either the BNT162b2 or mRNA-1273 vaccine. The study found no prior SARS-CoV-2 infection in the vaccine recipients, who tested negative for nucleocapsid antibodies. Produced via immunoSEQ multiplex PCR; TCRdb's table is partial and in-frame only. The sample includes more than 13,000 clones, roughly 75% of them seen just once. The material was CD4+ T cells from PBMCs cultured with HCoV-NL63 spike peptides, obtained after COVID-19 vaccination. The receptor comes from a human donor who received a COVID-19 vaccine. The V gene is TRBV30, the J gene TRBJ2-1, with 9 bases fitting TRBD2. This CDR3 reads CAWSRGLAGYNEQFF. Here the CDR3 DNA reads TGTGCCTGGAGTAGGGGGCTAGCGGGATACAATGAGCAGTTCTTC.